The clone carrying this T cell receptor (beta chain) was observed many times. The sample originates from a study of T cells in Graves' hyperthyroidism and ophthalmopathy. The CDR3 contains 15 residues. Germline CDR1 KGHDR, CDR2 SFDVKD. V was pared by 4 bases and J by 7 bases, with 5 bases of the junction left unmatched. RNA transcripts yielded amplified TCR beta CDR3 regions. The TCR CDR3 first-round RT-PCR relied on the HTBI primer set. TCRdb re-called the multiplex PCR reads with MiXCR, one entry per CDR3 protein. Among 700,000 or so distinct CDR3 sequences listed, about 14% were seen once. This TCR was sampled from a woman aged 45 to 65 with Graves' ophthalmopathy. The sequenced sample consisted of blood. V usage is TRBV24-1 and J usage is TRBJ2-1, with TRBD2 matching over 11 bases. CDR3 loop: CATSEGSGRANEQFF. For the CDR3, the DNA is TGTGCCACCAGTGAGGGTAGCGGGAGGGCTAATGAGCAGTTCTTC.